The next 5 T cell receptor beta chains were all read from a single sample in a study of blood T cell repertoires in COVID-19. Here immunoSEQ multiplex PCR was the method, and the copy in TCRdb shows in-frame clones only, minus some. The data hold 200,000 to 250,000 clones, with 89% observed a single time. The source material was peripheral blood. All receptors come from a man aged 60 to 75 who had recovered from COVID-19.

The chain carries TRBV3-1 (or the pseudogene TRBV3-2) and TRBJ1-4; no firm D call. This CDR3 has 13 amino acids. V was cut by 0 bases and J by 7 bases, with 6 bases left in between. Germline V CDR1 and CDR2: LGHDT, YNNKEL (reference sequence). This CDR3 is CASSQDAGEKLFF. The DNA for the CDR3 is TGTGCCAGCAGCCAAGATGCAGGTGAAAAACTGTTTTTT.

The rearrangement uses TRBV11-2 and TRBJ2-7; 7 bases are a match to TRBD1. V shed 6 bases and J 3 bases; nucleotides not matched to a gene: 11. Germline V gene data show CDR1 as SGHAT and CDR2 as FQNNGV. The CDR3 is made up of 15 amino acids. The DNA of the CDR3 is TGTGCCAGCAGTTCTCGACAGGGAATGGTCTACGAGCAGTACTTC. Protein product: CASSSRQGMVYEQYF.

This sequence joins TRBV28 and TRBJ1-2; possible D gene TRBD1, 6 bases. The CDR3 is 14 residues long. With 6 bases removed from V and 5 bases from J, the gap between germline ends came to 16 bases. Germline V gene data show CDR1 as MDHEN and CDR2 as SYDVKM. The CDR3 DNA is TGTGCCAGCAGCCCCGGACAGTCAGCATATGGCTACACCTTC. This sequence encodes CASSPGQSAYGYTF.

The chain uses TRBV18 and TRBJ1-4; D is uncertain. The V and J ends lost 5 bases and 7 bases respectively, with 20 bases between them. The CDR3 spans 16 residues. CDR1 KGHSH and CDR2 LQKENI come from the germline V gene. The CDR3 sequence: CASSIEAPAVGEKLFF. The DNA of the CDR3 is TGTGCCAGCTCAATCGAAGCGCCAGCTGTAGGTGAAAAACTGTTTTTT.

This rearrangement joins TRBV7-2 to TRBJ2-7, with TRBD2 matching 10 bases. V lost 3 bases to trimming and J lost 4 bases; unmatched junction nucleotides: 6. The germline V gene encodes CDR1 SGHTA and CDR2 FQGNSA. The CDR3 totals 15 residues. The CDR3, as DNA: TGTGCCAGCAGCTTTCTAGCGGGGGCACCGTACGAGCAGTACTTC. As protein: CASSFLAGAPYEQYF. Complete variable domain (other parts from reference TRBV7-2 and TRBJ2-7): GAGVSQSPSNKVTEKGKDVELRCDPISGHTALYWYRQSLGQGLEFLIYFQGNSAPDKSGLPSDRFSAERTGGSVSTLTIQRTQQEDSAVYLCASSFLAGAPYEQYFGPGTRLTVT.